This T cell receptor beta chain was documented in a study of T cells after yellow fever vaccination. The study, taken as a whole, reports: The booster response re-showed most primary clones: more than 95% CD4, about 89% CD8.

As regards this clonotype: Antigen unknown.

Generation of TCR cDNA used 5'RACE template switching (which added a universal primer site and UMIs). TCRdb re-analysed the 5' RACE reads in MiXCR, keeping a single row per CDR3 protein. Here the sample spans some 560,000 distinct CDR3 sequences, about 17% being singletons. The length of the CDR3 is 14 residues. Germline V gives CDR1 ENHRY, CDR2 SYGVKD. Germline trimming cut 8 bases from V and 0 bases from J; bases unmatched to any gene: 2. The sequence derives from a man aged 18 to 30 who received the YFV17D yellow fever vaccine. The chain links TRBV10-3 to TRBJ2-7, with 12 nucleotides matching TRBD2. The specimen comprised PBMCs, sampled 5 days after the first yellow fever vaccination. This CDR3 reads CAIRTSGDSYEQYF. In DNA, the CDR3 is TGTGCCATCCGGACTAGCGGGGACTCCTACGAGCAGTACTTC.